These 13 T cell receptor beta chains originate from one sample sequenced in a study of identical twins (dated by TCRdb to the mid-2010s). Library preparation was by 5' RACE. Instrument on record: Illumina HiSeq 2000. Using fastp at Q25 and MiXCR, TCRdb reprocessed the public reads and kept productive beta chains. Entries are consolidated by CDR3 protein sequence, retaining the most common genes and DNA. Counted in this sample were some 790,000 distinct CDR3 sequences; about 20% of them appeared once. Together, the top ten hold roughly 13% of the sample. The sample also formed part of further work on T cells expressing NK-cell markers.

Specimen: PBMCs. The receptors originated from a woman aged 18 to 35 in good health.

This clonotype was found a few times. The chain has TRBV6-5 and TRBJ1-2; no firm D call. Trimming pared 0 bases from V and 9 bases from J, leaving 14 bases between. Germline CDR1 and CDR2: MNHEY and SVGAGI. CDR3 length: 14 residues. The CDR3 nucleotides read TGTGCCAGCAGTTACTCGGCTCCTCCTTTGCGCTACACCTTC. Its protein is CASSYSAPPLRYTF.

This clonotype was seen many times. The CDR3 bases are TGCAGTGCTAGGCGCAGTAACTACGAGCAGTACTTC. It codes for CSARRSNYEQYF. This chain connects TRBV20-1 to TRBJ2-7, with D hard to call. This CDR3 has 12 residues. Germline V gene lookup returns CDR1 DFQATT and CDR2 SNEGSKA (reference sequence). Trimming removed 3 bases at V and 3 bases at J, with 9 bases between.

V usage is TRBV7-9 and J usage is TRBJ1-4, with TRBD1 as a possible D gene (6 bases). CDR3 length: 13 residues. Germline-derived CDR1 and CDR2 are SEHNR and FQNEAQ (reference sequence). Trimming removed 10 bases at V and 0 bases at J, with 9 bases between. The CDR3 DNA reads TGTGCCACAAAGGGGGCAACTAATGAAAAACTGTTTTTT. It specifies CATKGATNEKLFF.

The chain recombines TRBV6-5 with TRBJ2-6; D may be TRBD1 or TRBD2 (5 bases each). The CDR3 extends over 19 amino acids. V was clipped by 0 bases and J by 4 bases, with 19 bases between them. In germline, CDR1 is MNHEY, CDR2 SVGAGI. This CDR3 is CASSYSGTGPPLGANVLTF. CDR3 in DNA: TGTGCCAGCAGTTACTCGGGAACGGGACCTCCCCTAGGGGCCAACGTCCTGACTTTC.

The CDR3 protein is CASSYDRGLDSPLHF. CDR3 bases: TGCGCCAGCAGCTACGACAGGGGGCTCGACTCACCCCTCCACTTT. The chain is built from TRBV5-1 and TRBJ1-6, with TRBD1 identical over 10 bases. Germline CDR1 reads SGHRS; CDR2 reads YFSETQ. The junction had 7 bases not matched to a gene; V was cut back by 3 bases and J by 10 bases. This CDR3 has 15 amino acids.

This clonotype has more than one count but fewer than ten. The chain recombines TRBV11-2 with TRBJ2-1, with TRBD2 identical over 13 bases. The germline gives CDR1 SGHAT, CDR2 FQNNGV. The CDR3 runs to 18 residues. The V and J ends lost 1 base and 2 bases, in that order; junction bases with no gene match: 5. The CDR3 loop is CASSLVGLAGYTYNEQFF. In DNA form, the CDR3 reads TGTGCCAGCAGCTTAGTGGGACTAGCGGGGTATACCTACAATGAGCAGTTCTTC.

This clonotype occurred a few times. The chain is built from TRBV25-1 and TRBJ2-5; D possibly corresponds to TRBD1 (5 bases). From germline, CDR1 is MGHDK and CDR2 SYGVNS. V dropped 1 base and J dropped 4 bases, with 13 bases sitting between them. The CDR3 contains 15 residues. This CDR3 is CASSEFPGKVETQYF. Written as DNA, the CDR3 is TGTGCCAGCAGTGAATTTCCAGGGAAGGTAGAGACCCAGTACTTC.

This clonotype was counted once. The chain employs TRBV13 and TRBJ2-3, with D possibly matching TRBD2 (5 bases). CDR3 size: 14 residues. Germline lookup yields CDR1 PRHDT and CDR2 FYEKMQ (reference sequence). V lost 6 bases and J lost 3, with 13 bases in between. CDR3 sequence: CASRPPLATDTQYF. In nucleotides, the CDR3 is TGTGCCAGCAGACCGCCGCTAGCAACAGATACGCAGTATTTT.

In its sample, this clonotype was seen a few times. For the CDR3, the DNA is TGTGCCACCAGCAGCACAGAGGGGCAGGCCGGTGAGCAGTTCTTC. Amino acids: CATSSTEGQAGEQFF. The J gene is TRBJ2-1, the V gene TRBV15, with D perhaps matching TRBD1 or TRBD2 (5 bases each). From germline, CDR1 is LNHNV and CDR2 YYDKDF (reference sequence). This CDR3 has 15 residues. Trimming left V 3 bases short and J 9 bases short, with 18 bases between.

The chain joins TRBV12-3 or TRBV12-4 to TRBJ2-2, with D tentatively TRBD2 (7 bases). Trimming removed 4 bases at V and 4 bases at J, with 19 bases between. CDR3 length: 17 residues. CDR3 in amino acids: CASSSPRGGRGTGELFF. DNA for the CDR3: TGTGCCAGCAGTTCCCCCAGGGGAGGGAGGGGCACCGGGGAGCTGTTTTTT.

This clonotype was observed many times. The rearrangement uses TRBV20-1 and TRBJ1-1, with 7 bases lining up with TRBD1. Trimming at V came to 3 bases and at J to 0 bases, leaving 1 base not matched to a gene. The germline gives CDR1 DFQATT, CDR2 SNEGSKA (reference sequence). The CDR3 is 13 residues long. CDR3 protein: CSASGQVNTEAFF. The DNA for the CDR3 is TGCAGTGCTAGCGGACAGGTGAACACTGAAGCTTTCTTT.

This clonotype occurred a few times. The chain couples TRBV6-1 to TRBJ2-7; the match to TRBD2 covers 9 bases. This CDR3 contains 16 residues. Germline V gene sequence: CDR1 MNHNS, CDR2 SASEGT. V trimming: 0 bases; J trimming: 0 bases; junction bases outside the gene matches: 3. The CDR3 DNA reads TGTGCCAGCAGTGAAGCCGCGGGAGGGCTCTCCTACGAGCAGTACTTC. It specifies CASSEAAGGLSYEQYF.

This chain uses TRBV20-1 with TRBJ2-2; D gene ambiguous. Trimming removed 5 bases at V and 1 base at J, with 8 bases between. CDR1 and CDR2 from the germline V gene are DFQATT and SNEGSKA (reference sequence). CDR3 length equals 13 residues. CDR3 amino acids: CSAYSKNTGELFF. CDR3 nucleotide sequence: TGCAGTGCTTACTCGAAGAACACCGGGGAGCTGTTTTTT.